The clone carrying this T cell receptor (beta chain) was recorded only once. Its antigen is unknown. These data are taken from a study of shared clonotypes between healthy human individuals. Overall study findings and caveats: Few donors restricted represented genetic and exposure-history diversity.

Researchers drew on around 83 million PBMCs for genomic DNA from unsorted samples. Deep-level running was used for the assay. TCRdb's table, derived via immunoSEQ multiplex PCR, lists solely in-frame clones and lacks some. This sample has about 490,000 clones, with less than 80% found just once. The germline gives CDR1 MDHEN, CDR2 SYDVKM. Trimming took 8 bases from V and 4 from J; bases not matched to a gene: 10. The CDR3 has 15 residues. The chain joins TRBV28 to TRBJ2-7, with 11 bases matching TRBD2. The specimen was PBMCs. The TCR was taken from a woman in her thirties or forties in good health. Some clones in this sample may be carry-over from other donors' samples. Here the CDR3 reads CASPPGLAVPYEQYF. The CDR3 nucleotides are TGTGCCAGCCCCCCGGGACTAGCGGTTCCGTACGAGCAGTACTTC. Filled out from reference TRBV28 and TRBJ2-7, the complete variable domain reads DVKVTQSSRYLVKRTGEKVFLECVQDMDHENMFWYRQDPGLGLRLIYFSYDVKMKEKGDIPEGYSVSREKKERFSLILESASTNQTSMYLCASPPGLAVPYEQYFGPGTRLTVT.